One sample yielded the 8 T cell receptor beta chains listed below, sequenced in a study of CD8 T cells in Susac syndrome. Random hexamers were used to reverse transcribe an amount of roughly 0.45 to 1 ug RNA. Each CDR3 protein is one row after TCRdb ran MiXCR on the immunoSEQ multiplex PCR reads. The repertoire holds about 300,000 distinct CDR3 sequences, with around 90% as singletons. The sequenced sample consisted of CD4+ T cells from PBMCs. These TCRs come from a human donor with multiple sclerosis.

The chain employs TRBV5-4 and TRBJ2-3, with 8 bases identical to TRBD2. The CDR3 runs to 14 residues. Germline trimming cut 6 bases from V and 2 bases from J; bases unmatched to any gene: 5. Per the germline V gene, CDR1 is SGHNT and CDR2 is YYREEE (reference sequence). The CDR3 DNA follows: TGTGCCAGCAATGCGGGAGGAGTCACAGATACGCAGTATTTT. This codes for CASNAGGVTDTQYF. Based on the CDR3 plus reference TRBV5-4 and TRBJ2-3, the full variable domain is ETGVTQSPTHLIKTRGQQVTLRCSSQSGHNTVSWYQQALGQGPQFIFQYYREEENGRGNFPPRFSGLQFPNYSSELNVNALELDDSALYLCASNAGGVTDTQYFGPGTRLTVL.

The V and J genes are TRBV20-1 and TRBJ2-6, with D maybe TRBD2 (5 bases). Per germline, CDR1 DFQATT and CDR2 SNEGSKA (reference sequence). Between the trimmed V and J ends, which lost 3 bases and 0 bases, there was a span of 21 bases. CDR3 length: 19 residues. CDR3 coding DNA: TGCAGTGCTAGTTATTCGGCAACGGGGAAGTACTCTGGGGCCAACGTCCTGACTTTC. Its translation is CSASYSATGKYSGANVLTF.

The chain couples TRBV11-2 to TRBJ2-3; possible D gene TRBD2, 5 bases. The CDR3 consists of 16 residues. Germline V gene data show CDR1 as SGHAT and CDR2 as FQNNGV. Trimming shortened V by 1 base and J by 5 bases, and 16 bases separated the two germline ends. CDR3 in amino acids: CASSLARLGAEDTQYF. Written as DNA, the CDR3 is TGTGCCAGCAGCTTAGCCCGACTCGGAGCGGAAGATACGCAGTATTTT.

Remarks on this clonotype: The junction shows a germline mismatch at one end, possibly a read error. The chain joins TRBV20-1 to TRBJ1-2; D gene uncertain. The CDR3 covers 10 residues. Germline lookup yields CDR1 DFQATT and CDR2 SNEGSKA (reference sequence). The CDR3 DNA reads TGCAGCGCTAAAAACTATGGCTACACCTTC. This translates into CSAKNYGYTF.

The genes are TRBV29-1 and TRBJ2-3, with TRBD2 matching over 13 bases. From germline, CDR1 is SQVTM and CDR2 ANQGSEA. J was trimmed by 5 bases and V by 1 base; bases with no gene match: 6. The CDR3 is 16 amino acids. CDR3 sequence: CSVEGGLAGDQDTQYF. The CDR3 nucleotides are TGCAGCGTTGAAGGCGGACTAGCGGGAGACCAAGATACGCAGTATTTT.

The CDR3 sequence: CASSTGRWGNEQFF. CDR3 coding DNA: TGTGCCAGCAGTACAGGGCGGTGGGGAAATGAGCAGTTCTTC. V usage is TRBV6-5 and J usage is TRBJ2-1, with TRBD1 as a possible D gene (6 bases). The germline CDR1 and CDR2 sequences are MNHEY and SVGAGI. The CDR3 loop spans 14 amino acids. V gave up 5 bases and J gave up 7 bases, with 15 bases separating them.

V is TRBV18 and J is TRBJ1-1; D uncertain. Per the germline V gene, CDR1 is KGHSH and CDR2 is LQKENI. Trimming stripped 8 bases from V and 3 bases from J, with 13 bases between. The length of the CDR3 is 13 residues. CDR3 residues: CASGNGHDTEAFF. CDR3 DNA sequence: TGTGCCAGCGGAAACGGGCACGACACTGAAGCTTTCTTT.

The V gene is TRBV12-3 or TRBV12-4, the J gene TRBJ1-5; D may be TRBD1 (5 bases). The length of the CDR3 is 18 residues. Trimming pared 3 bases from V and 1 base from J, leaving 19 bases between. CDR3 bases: TGTGCCAGCAGTTTTGGGAACAGGTGGGGTTACAGCAATCAGCCCCAGCATTTT. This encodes CASSFGNRWGYSNQPQHF.